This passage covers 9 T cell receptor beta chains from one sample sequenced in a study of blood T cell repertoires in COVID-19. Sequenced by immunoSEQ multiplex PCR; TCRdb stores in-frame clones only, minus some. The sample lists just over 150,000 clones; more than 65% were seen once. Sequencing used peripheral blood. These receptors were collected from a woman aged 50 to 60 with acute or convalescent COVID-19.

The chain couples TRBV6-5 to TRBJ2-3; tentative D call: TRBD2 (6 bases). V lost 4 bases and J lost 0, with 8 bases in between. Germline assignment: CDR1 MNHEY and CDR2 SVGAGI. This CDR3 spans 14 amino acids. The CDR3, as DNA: TGTGCCAGCAGTTTGACTAGAAGCACAGATACGCAGTATTTT. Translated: CASSLTRSTDTQYF.

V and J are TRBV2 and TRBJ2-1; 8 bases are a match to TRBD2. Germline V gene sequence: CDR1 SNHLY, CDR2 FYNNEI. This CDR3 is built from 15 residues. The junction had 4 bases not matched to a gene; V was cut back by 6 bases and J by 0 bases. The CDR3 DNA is TGTGCCAGCAGCGGGGGGGGAGGCTCCTACAATGAGCAGTTCTTC. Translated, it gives CASSGGGGSYNEQFF.

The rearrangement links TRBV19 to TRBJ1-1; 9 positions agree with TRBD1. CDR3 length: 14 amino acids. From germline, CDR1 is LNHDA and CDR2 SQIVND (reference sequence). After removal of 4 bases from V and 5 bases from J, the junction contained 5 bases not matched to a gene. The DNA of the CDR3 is TGTGCCAGTAGTACCGGACAGGGGTTGACTGAAGCTTTCTTT. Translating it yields CASSTGQGLTEAFF.

DNA for the CDR3: TGTGCCAGCAGTTACGGAGCTGGAGCGGGGTGGGCTTTCTTT. Amino acid sequence: CASSYGAGAGWAFF. The chain combines TRBV6-5 with TRBJ1-1; D is undetermined. The CDR3 extends over 14 amino acids. Germline values: CDR1 MNHEY, CDR2 SVGAGI. Trimming shortened V by 2 bases and J by 11 bases, and 18 bases separated the two germline ends.

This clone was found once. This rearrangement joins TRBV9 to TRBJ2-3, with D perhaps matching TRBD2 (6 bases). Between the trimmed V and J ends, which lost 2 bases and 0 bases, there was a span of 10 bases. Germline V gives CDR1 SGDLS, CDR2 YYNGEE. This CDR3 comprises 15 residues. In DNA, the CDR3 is TGTGCCAGCAGCGTTCTTAGCGGTAGCACAGATACGCAGTATTTT. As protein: CASSVLSGSTDTQYF. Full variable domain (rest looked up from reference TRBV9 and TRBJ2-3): DSGVTQTPKHLITATGQRVTLRCSPRSGDLSVYWYQQSLDQGLQFLIQYYNGEERAKGNILERFSAQQFPDLHSELNLSSLELGDSALYFCASSVLSGSTDTQYFGPGTRLTVL.

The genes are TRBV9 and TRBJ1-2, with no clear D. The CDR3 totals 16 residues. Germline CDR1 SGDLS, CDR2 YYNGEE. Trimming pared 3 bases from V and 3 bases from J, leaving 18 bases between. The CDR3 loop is CASSGGLGFRYYGYTF. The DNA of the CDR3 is TGTGCCAGCAGCGGAGGGTTGGGGTTTCGGTACTATGGCTACACCTTC.

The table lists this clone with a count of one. The CDR3 DNA reads as TGTGCCAGCAGTCCCAAATTCCCCGGGGAGCTGTTTTTT. Protein: CASSPKFPGELFF. The chain recombines TRBV2 with TRBJ2-2, with unresolved D. The CDR3 sequence is 13 residues long. Trimming removed 5 bases from V and 6 bases from J, with 10 bases in between. Germline CDR1 SNHLY, CDR2 FYNNEI. The whole variable domain, remainder taken from reference TRBV2 and TRBJ2-2, is EPEVTQTPSHQVTQMGQEVILRCVPISNHLYFYWYRQILGQKVEFLVSFYNNEISEKSEIFDDQFSVERPDGSNFTLKIRSTKLEDSAMYFCASSPKFPGELFFGEGSRLTVL.

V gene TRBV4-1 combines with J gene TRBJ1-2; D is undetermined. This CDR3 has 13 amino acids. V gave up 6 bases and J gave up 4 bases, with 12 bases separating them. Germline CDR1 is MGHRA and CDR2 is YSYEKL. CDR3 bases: TGCGCCAGCAGTCTGTCGTCGGGCTATGGCTACACCTTC. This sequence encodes CASSLSSGYGYTF.

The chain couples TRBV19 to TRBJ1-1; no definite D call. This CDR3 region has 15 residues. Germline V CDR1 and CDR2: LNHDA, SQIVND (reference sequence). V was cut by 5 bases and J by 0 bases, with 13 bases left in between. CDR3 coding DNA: TGTGCCAGTAGTTTGGTGGAGATCTTGAACACTGAAGCTTTCTTT. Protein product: CASSLVEILNTEAFF.